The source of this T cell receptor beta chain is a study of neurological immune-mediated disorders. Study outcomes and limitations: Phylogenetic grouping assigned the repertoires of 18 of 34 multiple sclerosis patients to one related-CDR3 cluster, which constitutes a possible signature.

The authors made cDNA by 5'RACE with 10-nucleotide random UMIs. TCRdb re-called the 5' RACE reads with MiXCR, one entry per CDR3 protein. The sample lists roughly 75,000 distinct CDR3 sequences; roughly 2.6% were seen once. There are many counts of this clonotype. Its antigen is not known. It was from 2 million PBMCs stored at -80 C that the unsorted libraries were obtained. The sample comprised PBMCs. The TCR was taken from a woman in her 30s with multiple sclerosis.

In DNA, the CDR3 is TGTGCCAGCAGCCAGGACTTCGAGCAGTACTTC. Translation: CASSQDFEQYF. The V gene is TRBV3-1, the J gene TRBJ2-7, with D possibly being TRBD2 (5 bases). Trimming stripped 3 bases from V and 6 bases from J, with 6 bases between. The CDR3 loop spans 11 amino acids. The germline CDR1 and CDR2 sequences are LGHDT and YNNKEL (reference sequence).